What follows are 3 T cell receptor beta chains derived from one specimen sequenced in a study of CD8+CD57+ T cells in acquired aplastic anemia. According to the study, genomic DNA was the template for TCR beta VDJ and CDR3 profiling. Each CDR3 protein is one row after TCRdb ran MiXCR on the reads. The profile shows about 48,000 distinct CDR3 sequences, roughly 69% of them singletons. Material for sequencing was sorted CD4+, CD8+, or CD8+CD57+ T cells (not recorded which) from PBMCs. The receptors derive from a human donor in good health, serving as a control.

This rearrangement joins TRBV20-1 to TRBJ1-6, with D maybe TRBD1 (6 bases). The V end was cut by 1 base, the J end by 13 bases, with 14 bases between. CDR1 and CDR2 (germline): DFQATT, SNEGSKA (reference sequence). This CDR3 has 13 amino acids. The CDR3 loop is CSARVQGNGPLHF. CDR3 DNA sequence: TGCAGTGCTAGAGTACAGGGTAATGGGCCCCTCCACTTT.

As for this clonotype: The CDR3 ends on some other residue instead of the conserved phenylalanine or tryptophan, so this is likely a read error. In nucleotides, the CDR3 is TGTGCCATCAGTGTTGAGGGTCGTAACACTGAAGCTTTCTCT. Residues: CAISVEGRNTEAFS. The chain has TRBV10-3 and TRBJ1-1, with D uncertain. The CDR3 spans 14 residues. Germline V gene sequence: CDR1 ENHRY, CDR2 SYGVKD. Trimming removed 4 bases from V and 2 bases from J, with 11 bases in between.

This chain uses TRBV19 with TRBJ2-7, with D possibly called TRBD1 or TRBD2 (5 bases each). Germline V lookup: CDR1 LNHDA, CDR2 SQIVND (reference sequence). This CDR3 spans 17 amino acids. Trimming stripped 9 bases from V and 3 bases from J, with 27 bases between. The CDR3 sequence is CASSRTGTPGELYEQYF. CDR3 sequence (DNA): TGTGCCAGCAGCCGGACCGGGACCCCCGGGGAACTCTACGAGCAGTACTTC.